This T cell receptor beta chain emerged from a study of blood T cell repertoires in COVID-19. Background on the study: The samples span acute and convalescent COVID-19 from the United States, Italy and Spain.

One Seattle source followed patients from active infection through their disease course. Profiling relied on immunoSEQ multiplex PCR, and the TCRdb table lists in-frame clones only, not all of them. The sample shows under 450,000 clones, roughly 88% of them seen only once. With V trimmed by 6 bases and J by 1 base, 2 bases remained unmatched. CDR3 size: 15 residues. Germline lookup yields CDR1 MNHEY and CDR2 SVGAGI. The chain has TRBV6-5 and TRBJ1-5, with 11 positions matching TRBD1. The source material was peripheral blood. The sequence was collected from a woman between 45 and 65 years old with COVID-19, enrolled during active disease. The CDR3: CASRGQGVSNQPQHF. The CDR3 bases are TGTGCCAGCAGGGGACAGGGGGTAAGCAATCAGCCCCAGCATTTT.